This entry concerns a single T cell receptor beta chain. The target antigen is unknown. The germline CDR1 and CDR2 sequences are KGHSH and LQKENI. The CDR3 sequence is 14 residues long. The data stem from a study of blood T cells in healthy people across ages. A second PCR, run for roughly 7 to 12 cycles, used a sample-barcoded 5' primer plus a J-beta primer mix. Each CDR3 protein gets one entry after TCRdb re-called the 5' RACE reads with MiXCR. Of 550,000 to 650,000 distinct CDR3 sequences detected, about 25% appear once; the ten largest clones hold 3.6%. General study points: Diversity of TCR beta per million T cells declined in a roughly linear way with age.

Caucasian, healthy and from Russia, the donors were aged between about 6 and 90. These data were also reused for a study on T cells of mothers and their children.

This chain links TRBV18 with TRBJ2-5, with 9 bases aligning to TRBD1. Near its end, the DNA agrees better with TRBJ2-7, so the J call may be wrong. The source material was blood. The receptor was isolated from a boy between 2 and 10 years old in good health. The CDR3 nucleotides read TGTGCCAGCTCGGATGGGACAGGGATCTACGAGCAGTACTTC. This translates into CASSDGTGIYEQYF.